What follows describes a single T cell receptor (beta chain). This sample stems from a study of cytomegalovirus exposure and HLA in healthy donors. This CDR3 has 15 amino acids. Germline-derived CDR1 and CDR2 are SGHAT and FQDESV (reference sequence). With V trimmed by 5 bases and J by 0 bases, 6 bases remained unmatched. It was with 60 Vbeta and 13 Jbeta primers that the PCR ran. TCRdb's table, derived via immunoSEQ multiplex PCR, lists solely in-frame clones and lacks some. Of about 150,000 clones listed, 75% to 80% are singletons. The chain carries TRBV11-1 and TRBJ1-1; 7 bases fit TRBD1. The sample was PBMCs. The receptor's source is a woman aged 25 to 45 in good health and CMV-seronegative. CDR3 coding DNA: TGTGCCAGCAGCCCTAGACAGGGCCTGAACACTGAAGCTTTCTTT. Protein product: CASSPRQGLNTEAFF.